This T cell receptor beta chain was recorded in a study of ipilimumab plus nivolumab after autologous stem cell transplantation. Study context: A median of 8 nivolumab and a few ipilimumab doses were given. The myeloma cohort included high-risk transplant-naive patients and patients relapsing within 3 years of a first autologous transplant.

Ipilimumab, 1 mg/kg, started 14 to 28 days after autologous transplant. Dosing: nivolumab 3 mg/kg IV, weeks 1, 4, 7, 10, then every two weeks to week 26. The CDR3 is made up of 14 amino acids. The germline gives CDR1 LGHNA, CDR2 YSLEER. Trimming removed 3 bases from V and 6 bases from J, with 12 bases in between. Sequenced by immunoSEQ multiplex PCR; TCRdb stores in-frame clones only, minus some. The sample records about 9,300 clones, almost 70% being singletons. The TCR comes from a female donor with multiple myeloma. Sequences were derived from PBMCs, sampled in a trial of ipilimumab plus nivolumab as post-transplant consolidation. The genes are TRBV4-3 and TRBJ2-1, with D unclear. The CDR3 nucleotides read TGCGCCAGCAGCCAGTCAATATTTGGCAATGAGCAGTTCTTC. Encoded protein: CASSQSIFGNEQFF.